The clone carrying this TCR beta chain was seen a handful of times. This entry is derived from a study of blood T cell repertoires in COVID-19. For the study at large: Some COVID-19 samples were acute and others convalescent; all came from the United States, Italy and Spain. Sample material is recorded as cDNA or gDNA derived from T cells, B-cell-depleted T cells, or PBMCs.

Methods used by the authors: Nucleated cell number was recorded as an estimate derived from reference gene primer amplification. TCRdb keeps only in-frame clones here, not all; method: immunoSEQ multiplex PCR. V and J calls and clone size are as listed in that table; D and trimming were resolved from the DNA. The sample includes around 400,000 clones, roughly four fifths of them seen just once. Deletions cut 3 bases from V and 11 bases from J, with 13 bases between. The CDR3 covers 12 residues. Recruitment covered about two dozen US areas and drew participants whose ages spanned roughly 18 to 95 years.

This chain connects TRBV12-3 or TRBV12-4 to TRBJ1-1; weak D call: TRBD1 (6 bases). The receptor comes from a woman between 45 and 65 years old who had recovered from COVID-19. The sequencing input was PBMCs or T cells enriched from blood (not recorded which). The CDR3 loop reads CASSFGWTEAFF. CDR3 coding DNA: TGTGCCAGCAGTTTTGGGTGGACAGAGGCTTTCTTT.